The 31 T cell receptor beta chains given below trace back to one sample, sequenced in a study of read filtering for tumor transcriptome and immune sequencing. Molecular barcoded adaptors covering alpha/delta and beta/gamma chains were used on roughly 400 ng RNA. Using its own MiXCR run on the reads, TCRdb lists one record per CDR3 protein. The sample shows 30,000 to 40,000 distinct CDR3 sequences, 13% to 15% of them seen only once. Material for sequencing was a population of CD138-negative cells sorted from bone marrow. The receptor set was obtained from a donor at least 40 years old with multiple myeloma.

This clonotype has at least ten counts. Without the conserved terminal phenylalanine or tryptophan, this CDR3 likely stems from a read error. The chain carries TRBV7-9 and TRBJ1-4, with D unresolved. This CDR3 is 15 amino acids long. Trimming cost V 5 bases and J 3 bases, with 13 bases left between them. In germline, CDR1 is SEHNR, CDR2 FQNEAQ (reference sequence). As DNA, the CDR3 is TGTGCCAGCAGCCCCCTGAGGGAGGCTAATGAAAAACTGTTTCTT. The encoded protein is CASSPLREANEKLFL.

This clonotype is classed as medium-sized. This rearrangement joins TRBV7-9 to TRBJ2-1; 9 nucleotides match TRBD1. CDR3 length: 14 residues. Germline V CDR1 and CDR2: SEHNR, FQNEAQ (reference sequence). Trimming took 1 base from V and 9 from J; bases not matched to a gene: 4. The CDR3 protein is CASSLVGTGSEQFF. The CDR3 DNA is TGTGCCAGCAGCTTAGTCGGGACAGGGAGTGAGCAGTTCTTC. The entire variable domain, with the rest obtained from reference TRBV7-9 and TRBJ2-1, is as follows: DTGVSQNPRHKITKRGQNVTFRCDPISEHNRLYWYRQTLGQGPEFLTYFQNEAQLEKSRLLSDRFSAERPKGSFSTLEIQRTEQGDSAMYLCASSLVGTGSEQFFGPGTRLTVL.

This clonotype came up many times. This sequence joins TRBV6-1 and TRBJ2-2, with D perhaps matching TRBD1 (5 bases). Germline assignment: CDR1 MNHNS and CDR2 SASEGT. This CDR3 is built from 13 residues. CDR3 nucleotides: TGTGGTGTGTCAGGGAAGGCCACCGGGGAGCTGTTTTTT. Amino acid sequence: CGVSGKATGELFF.

Details on this clonotype: With a far larger clone one base away, a read error is the likely cause. The chain carries TRBV7-9 and TRBJ1-6; D might be TRBD1 (6 bases). Germline V gene data show CDR1 as SEHNR and CDR2 as FQNEAQ (reference sequence). CDR3 size: 15 residues. This chain's CDR3 is CASSLESQGNSSLHF. The CDR3 nucleotides read TGTGCCAGCAGCTTAGAATCCCAGGGGAATTCATCCCTCCACTTT.

As regards this clonotype: A much larger clone differs by one base, so this may be a read error. CDR3 residues: CASSSLSAAALNYGYTF. The CDR3 nucleotides read TGTGCCAGCAGCTCTTTGTCCGCAGCTGCTTTGAACTATGGCTACACCTTC. The chain links TRBV5-6 to TRBJ1-2; D ambiguous. Germline assignment: CDR1 SGHDT and CDR2 YYEEEE. V lost 3 bases and J lost 2, with 20 bases in between. This CDR3 region has 17 residues.

As for this clonotype: A clone one base away is much larger, so this may be a read error. The genes are TRBV9 and TRBJ1-6; D is uncertain. CDR1 is SGDLS, CDR2 YYNGEE, per germline. This CDR3 has 16 amino acids. V was pared by 4 bases and J by 2 bases, with 13 bases between. CDR3 sequence reads: CASSRRRLAYNSPLHF. As DNA, the CDR3 is TGTGCCAGCAGCCGTCGACGGTTAGCCTATAATTCACCCCTCCACTTT.

This clonotype occurred many times. The rearrangement uses TRBV28 and TRBJ2-7; 9 bases match TRBD2. CDR3 size: 15 residues. J lost 5 bases, V lost 6 bases, and 11 bases had no gene match. CDR1 is MDHEN, CDR2 SYDVKM, per germline. CDR3 in amino acids: CASSAWEREADEQYF. The CDR3 DNA sequence: TGTGCCAGCAGCGCGTGGGAGCGGGAGGCGGACGAGCAGTACTTC.

Regarding this clonotype: A clone one base away is much larger, so this may be a read error. V is TRBV5-1 and J is TRBJ2-3, with TRBD2 matching 7 bases. CDR3 length: 17 residues. The germline V gene encodes CDR1 SGHRS and CDR2 YFSETQ. The CDR3 loop is CGSSLEASGAATDTQYF. CDR3 sequence (DNA): TGCGGCAGCAGCTTGGAGGCCAGCGGGGCCGCAACAGATACGCAGTATTTT.

There are many counts of this clonotype. The genes are TRBV18 and TRBJ2-1; D perhaps matches TRBD2 (5 bases). The CDR3 extends over 15 amino acids. The germline gives CDR1 KGHSH, CDR2 LQKENI. The V gene lost 6 bases and the J gene lost 9 bases, with 21 bases spanning the gap. In DNA form, the CDR3 reads TGTGCCAGCTCTTCCCAGGCACTAGAATTAGGTGAGCAGTTCTTC. This sequence encodes CASSSQALELGEQFF.

At least ten counts were recorded for this clonotype. This rearrangement joins TRBV13 to TRBJ2-3; a weak D match, TRBD1 (5 bases). The CDR3 contains 15 residues. CDR1 is PRHDT, CDR2 FYEKMQ, per germline (reference sequence). Trimming took off 5 bases at V and 0 bases at J, with 12 bases between the two ends. The CDR3 sequence is CASSPRTGSTDTQYF. The CDR3 bases are TGTGCCAGCAGCCCCAGAACAGGAAGCACAGATACGCAGTATTTT.

This clonotype was counted ten times or more. The rearrangement joins TRBV12-3 or TRBV12-4 to TRBJ2-2, with D tentatively TRBD2 (7 bases). V gave up 5 bases and J gave up 3 bases, with 13 bases separating them. The CDR3 consists of 15 residues. CDR3 sequence: CASSPGGHDTGELFF. CDR3 nucleotides: TGTGCCAGCAGTCCCGGGGGGCATGACACCGGGGAGCTGTTTTTT.

This clonotype occurred many times. V and J are TRBV7-2 and TRBJ2-7, with D unresolved. This CDR3 is 13 amino acids long. Per germline, CDR1 SGHTA and CDR2 FQGNSA. Trimming took 5 bases from V and 3 from J, leaving 11 bases between them. DNA of the CDR3: TGTGCCAGCAGCCCCCTGAATAGCTACGAGCAGTACTTC. This gives the protein CASSPLNSYEQYF. The full variable domain, completed using reference TRBV7-2 and TRBJ2-7, is GAGVSQSPSNKVTEKGKDVELRCDPISGHTALYWYRQSLGQGLEFLIYFQGNSAPDKSGLPSDRFSAERTGGSVSTLTIQRTQQEDSAVYLCASSPLNSYEQYFGPGTRLTVT.

This chain uses TRBV28 with TRBJ2-6, with D unclear. The V and J ends lost 6 bases and 1 base respectively, with 13 bases between them. The germline V gene has CDR1 MDHEN and CDR2 SYDVKM. This CDR3 contains 16 residues. The CDR3 DNA follows: TGTGCCAGCAGGCCAAGTTGGGGATCTGGGGCCAACGTCCTGACTTTC. Its protein product is CASRPSWGSGANVLTF.

This clonotype was recorded at least ten times. The chain couples TRBV5-1 to TRBJ1-4, with 7 positions matching TRBD1. The CDR3 consists of 15 residues. Germline lookup yields CDR1 SGHRS and CDR2 YFSETQ. J lost 8 bases, V lost 4 bases, and 11 bases had no gene match. For the CDR3, the DNA is TGCGCCAGCAGCCCAACAGGGGAGAGATCAGAAAAACTGTTTTTT. Translation gives CASSPTGERSEKLFF.

About this clonotype itself: A far larger clone is only one base removed, so a read error is likely. The rearrangement joins TRBV6-6 to TRBJ2-1, with TRBD2 matching over 9 bases. V lost 5 bases, J lost 7 bases, and 12 bases stayed unmatched. From germline, CDR1 is MNHNY and CDR2 SVGAGI (reference sequence). The CDR3 consists of 16 residues. CDR3 sequence: CASSEEPSGGWNEQFF. The CDR3 DNA sequence: TGTGCCAGCAGTGAAGAGCCCAGCGGGGGGTGGAATGAGCAGTTCTTC.

This clonotype was counted ten times or more. The chain has TRBV7-3 and TRBJ1-1, with TRBD1 matching 11 bases. The germline V gene encodes CDR1 SGHTA and CDR2 FQGTGA. This CDR3 region has 16 residues. With V trimmed by 5 bases and J by 4 bases, 9 bases remained unmatched. Here the CDR3 DNA reads TGTGCCAGCAGCCCCCGGACAGGGGGCAGGTTCACTGAAGCTTTCTTT. It yields the protein CASSPRTGGRFTEAFF.

This clonotype was observed a single time. V is TRBV6-2 or TRBV6-3 and J is TRBJ2-1; D is unresolved. CDR1 is MNHEY, CDR2 SVGEGT, per germline. This CDR3 contains 15 residues. V lost 1 base and J lost 9, with 16 bases in between. The CDR3 DNA sequence: TGTGCCAGCAGTTACTTAACGGTGGGGTTGAGTGAGCAGTTCTTC. It specifies CASSYLTVGLSEQFF.

Worth noting for this clonotype: This clone may be a read error of a much larger clone one base away. The chain carries TRBV19 and TRBJ2-7; D perhaps matches TRBD1 (5 bases). The CDR3 length is 13 residues. Germline V gene lookup returns CDR1 LNHDA and CDR2 SQIVND (reference sequence). The CDR3 protein is CASGMERGYEQYF. The CDR3 region has the DNA TGTGCCAGTGGTATGGAAAGGGGCTACGAGCAGTACTTC.

This clonotype was seen ten or more times. The J gene is TRBJ1-5, the V gene TRBV5-1, with 7 bases lining up with TRBD1. Germline CDR1 reads SGHRS; CDR2 reads YFSETQ. This CDR3 comprises 17 residues. Losses at the gene ends were 0 bases for V and 0 bases for J; bases not matched to a gene: 6. The CDR3 loop is CASSLAGTDDSNQPQHF. The CDR3 DNA sequence: TGCGCCAGCAGCTTGGCTGGGACAGATGATAGCAATCAGCCCCAGCATTTT.

This clonotype has more than one count but fewer than ten. V gene TRBV7-9 combines with J gene TRBJ1-3; tentative D call: TRBD1 (5 bases). With 5 bases removed from V and 8 bases from J, the gap between germline ends came to 16 bases. CDR1 is SEHNR and CDR2 is FQNEAQ in the germline V gene (reference sequence). This CDR3 is built from 14 residues. CDR3 protein: CASSPGLSKDTIYF. Written as DNA, the CDR3 is TGTGCCAGCAGCCCAGGGTTAAGTAAGGACACCATATATTTT.

This clonotype was picked up one time. The chain has TRBV18 and TRBJ1-2; D not certain. CDR1 and CDR2 from the germline V gene are KGHSH and LQKENI. V was pared by 2 bases and J by 1 base, with 17 bases between. The CDR3 runs to 17 residues. The CDR3 spells CASSPITAQSFNYGYTF. CDR3 DNA sequence: TGTGCCAGCTCACCAATAACGGCTCAATCCTTTAACTATGGCTACACCTTC.

Judged by abundance, this clonotype is medium-sized. The genes are TRBV13 and TRBJ2-1; 12 bases map to TRBD2. The CDR3 contains 15 residues. Per germline, CDR1 PRHDT and CDR2 FYEKMQ (reference sequence). J gave up 7 bases and V 6 bases, and 7 bases lay outside the gene matches. CDR3 DNA sequence: TGTGCCAGCAGACCCGGACTAGCGGGACCTAATGAGCAGTTCTTC. Its translation: CASRPGLAGPNEQFF.

Turning to this clonotype: A much more abundant neighbour one base away suggests this may be a read error. The chain employs TRBV20-1 and TRBJ1-1; TRBD1 is a possible D gene (5 bases). CDR3 length: 13 amino acids. In germline, CDR1 is DFQATT, CDR2 SNEGSKA (reference sequence). V was trimmed by 6 bases and J by 6 bases, leaving 17 bases between them. The CDR3 loop reads CSAPTGGWAEAFF. The CDR3 nucleotides read TGCAGTGCACCGACCGGGGGTTGGGCTGAAGCTTTCTTT.

This clonotype was picked up many times. The rearrangement joins TRBV29-1 to TRBJ2-6; 7 bases are shared with TRBD1. V was pared by 3 bases and J by 2 bases, with 4 bases of the junction left unmatched. From germline, CDR1 is SQVTM and CDR2 ANQGSEA. CDR3 length equals 15 residues. CDR3 region: CSVDDRATGANVLTF. Written as DNA, the CDR3 is TGCAGCGTTGACGACAGGGCGACTGGGGCCAACGTCCTGACTTTC.

This clonotype was observed at least ten times. Being one base from a much bigger clone, this may be a read error. V gene TRBV18 combines with J gene TRBJ2-1; possibly TRBD1 for D (5 bases). The germline V and J ends were trimmed by 6 bases and 12 bases, with 12 bases remaining between them. Per the germline V gene, CDR1 is KGHSH and CDR2 is LQKENI. There are 11 residues in the CDR3. In nucleotides, the CDR3 is TGTGCCAGCTCGGGGCAGGGTGGGCAGTTCTTC. Translated: CASSGQGGQFF. The full variable domain, completed using reference TRBV18 and TRBJ2-1, is NAGVMQNPRHLVRRRGQEARLRCSPMKGHSHVYWYRQLPEEGLKFMVYLQKENIIDESGMPKERFSAEFPKEGPSILRIQQVVRGDSAAYFCASSGQGGQFFGPGTRLTVL.

This clonotype has at least ten counts. The chain couples TRBV5-1 to TRBJ1-5; TRBD1 is a possible D gene (5 bases). Per germline, CDR1 SGHRS and CDR2 YFSETQ. V shed 2 bases and J shed 4 bases, with 10 bases lying between them. This CDR3 spans 14 amino acids. CDR3: CASSLTGGNQPQHF. CDR3 in DNA: TGCGCCAGCAGCTTAACTGGGGGGAATCAGCCCCAGCATTTT. The whole variable domain, remainder taken from reference TRBV5-1 and TRBJ1-5, is KAGVTQTPRYLIKTRGQQVTLSCSPISGHRSVSWYQQTPGQGLQFLFEYFSETQRNKGNFPGRFSGRQFSNSRSEMNVSTLELGDSALYLCASSLTGGNQPQHFGDGTRLSIL.

To note about this clonotype: A far larger clone is just one base off, so this is likely a read error. The rearrangement joins TRBV11-3 to TRBJ1-1; tentative D call: TRBD1 (5 bases). The CDR3 covers 16 residues. From germline, CDR1 is SGHNT and CDR2 YENEEA. V was cut by 2 bases and J by 5 bases, with 18 bases left in between. The CDR3 is CASSLYFGTYGTEAFF. Here the CDR3 DNA reads TGTGCCAGCAGCTTATATTTCGGGACCTACGGGACTGAAGCTTTCTTT. The full variable domain, in which reference TRBV11-3 and TRBJ1-1 provide the parts outside the CDR3, is EAGVVQSPRYKIIEKKQPVAFWCNPISGHNTLYWYLQNLGQGPELLIRYENEEAVDDSQLPKDRFSAERLKGVDSTLKIQPAELGDSAVYLCASSLYFGTYGTEAFFGQGTRLTVV.

This clonotype was recorded many times. V usage is TRBV7-3 and J usage is TRBJ2-1; D is perhaps TRBD2 (6 bases). The length of the CDR3 is 14 residues. The V gene's germline CDR1 is SGHTA and CDR2 FQGTGA. The ends were cut back, 2 bases at V and 4 bases at J, with 9 bases in the middle. The CDR3 DNA sequence: TGTGCCAGCAGCTTACCGGGGACTTACAATGAGCAGTTCTTC. This gives the protein CASSLPGTYNEQFF.

This clonotype was observed many times. The chain uses TRBV9 and TRBJ2-1; D ambiguous. The V end lost 3 bases, the J end lost 3 bases, and 16 bases lay between the germline ends. The CDR3 runs to 16 residues. CDR1 and CDR2 (germline): SGDLS, YYNGEE. CDR3 nucleotide sequence: TGTGCCAGCAGCGCGAGGACCACCTGGGACTACAATGAGCAGTTCTTC. It codes for CASSARTTWDYNEQFF.

This clonotype was detected ten times or more. This chain links TRBV28 with TRBJ2-1, with 7 nucleotides matching TRBD1. V lost 6 bases to trimming and J lost 2 bases; unmatched junction nucleotides: 10. Germline V gene lookup returns CDR1 MDHEN and CDR2 SYDVKM. The CDR3 spans 16 residues. CDR3 in amino acids: CASRLTDRVPYNEQFF. In DNA form, the CDR3 reads TGTGCCAGCAGACTCACCGACAGGGTCCCCTACAATGAGCAGTTCTTC.

This clonotype was found a few times. A read error may be the cause here, since a much bigger clone is one base away. The genes are TRBV2 and TRBJ1-4; TRBD1 might be the D (5 bases). Germline V gene data show CDR1 as SNHLY and CDR2 as FYNNEI. CDR3 length: 15 residues. CDR3 nucleotides: TGTGCCAGCAGTGAGGGGGGATTGGCCTACGAAAGACTGTTTTTT. Amino acid sequence: CASSEGGLAYERLFF. The variable domain in full, completed from reference TRBV2 and TRBJ1-4, reads EPEVTQTPSHQVTQMGQEVILRCVPISNHLYFYWYRQILGQKVEFLVSFYNNEISEKSEIFDDQFSVERPDGSNFTLKIRSTKLEDSAMYFCASSEGGLAYERLFFGSGTQLSVL.